A single sample is the source of the 20 T cell receptor beta chains below, sequenced in a study of T cells in severe cutaneous drug reactions (dated by TCRdb to the late 2010s). The instrument given in TCRdb is Illumina MiSeq. Library preparation used the iRepertoire multiplex PCR system with TCR subtype-specific primers for both bulk and single-cell sequencing. Following TCRdb reprocessing, every CDR3 protein sequence forms one entry, and DNA is not provided. The sample has just over 20,000 distinct CDR3 sequences on record. Under 8.5% of the sample rests with the top ten. Sequencing was performed on donors who were patients with carbamazepine-induced Stevens-Johnson syndrome or toxic epidermal necrolysis (CBZ-SJS/TEN). The sequenced sample consisted of PBMCs. The receptors derive from a human donor with toxic epidermal necrolysis, a severe cutaneous drug reaction.

This clonotype counts as medium-sized by frequency. The chain links TRBV6-2 or TRBV6-3 to TRBJ2-7; TCRdb proposes TRBD1, but this gene call is untestable without DNA. The germline CDR1 and CDR2 sequences are MNHEY and SVGEGT. The CDR3 is 12 residues long. CDR3 sequence: CASSSDRYEQYF.

The V call is TRBV2, the J call TRBJ2-1. In germline, CDR1 is SNHLY, CDR2 FYNNEI. The CDR3 is 15 amino acids. CDR3 in amino acids: CASSPDGYARNEQFF.

The rearrangement uses TRBV7-2 and TRBJ2-1; the TRBD1 assignment by TCRdb is unverifiable without DNA. Looked up from germline, CDR1 is SGHTA and CDR2 is FQGNSA. The CDR3 spans 13 residues. CDR3 loop: CASGRTRGNEQFF.

The rearrangement links TRBV28 to TRBJ1-1. The CDR3 spans 14 residues. CDR1 is MDHEN, CDR2 SYDVKM, per germline. Here the CDR3 reads CASSFMVMNTEAFF.

This rearrangement joins TRBV5-4 to TRBJ2-1; there is no DNA to check the TCRdb D call of TRBD1. CDR3 length: 14 residues. In germline, CDR1 is SGHNT, CDR2 YYREEE (reference sequence). CDR3 loop: CASSFTGSYNEQFF.

The chain uses TRBV7-2 and TRBJ2-7; TCRdb's D call of TRBD1 is untestable without DNA. This CDR3 contains 14 residues. The germline CDR1 and CDR2 sequences are SGHTA and FQGNSA. CDR3 protein: CASSPRGHSYEQYF.

The rearrangement joins TRBV6-2 or TRBV6-3 to TRBJ2-1; TCRdb's D gene call, TRBD2, goes unchecked for lack of DNA. CDR3 length: 15 amino acids. Germline V gene sequence: CDR1 MNHEY, CDR2 SVGEGT. CDR3 amino acids: CASSYGQRELVEQFF.

The rearrangement uses TRBV27 and TRBJ2-3; TCRdb reports TRBD1, a call that lacks DNA to check it against. Germline V gene lookup returns CDR1 MNHEY and CDR2 SMNVEV (reference sequence). The CDR3 sequence is 14 residues long. The CDR3 reads CASSSYGGTDTQYF.

The chain carries TRBV6-5 and TRBJ2-1; TCRdb selects TRBD2, and the lack of DNA leaves this call unchecked. The CDR3 length is 15 residues. Per the germline V gene, CDR1 is MNHEY and CDR2 is SVGAGI. The CDR3 protein is CASSLGLALTGEQFF.

The V and J genes are TRBV4-3 and TRBJ2-3. Looked up from germline, CDR1 is LGHNA and CDR2 is YSLEER. The length of the CDR3 is 13 residues. The CDR3 is CASSQVSADTQYF.

The chain has TRBV19 and TRBJ1-2. This CDR3 region has 13 residues. Germline V gene sequence: CDR1 LNHDA, CDR2 SQIVND (reference sequence). The CDR3 reads CASSRMTSYGYTF.

The chain employs TRBV5-1 and TRBJ1-5; the TCRdb call, TRBD1, lacks DNA for checking. Germline V gives CDR1 SGHRS, CDR2 YFSETQ. The CDR3 covers 15 residues. The CDR3 here is CASSLGDRSNQPQHF.

CDR3 in amino acids: CSVRWVNTEAFF. The rearrangement links TRBV29-1 to TRBJ1-1. The CDR3 covers 12 residues. CDR1 SQVTM and CDR2 ANQGSEA come from the germline V gene.

CDR3 region: CASSLREASSYEQYF. This sequence joins TRBV4-1 and TRBJ2-7; without DNA, the TCRdb call of TRBD2 cannot be checked. The germline V gene encodes CDR1 MGHRA and CDR2 YSYEKL. The CDR3 runs 15 residues.

Frequency places this clonotype as medium-sized. The chain carries TRBV9 and TRBJ1-2; TCRdb calls TRBD1, which cannot be checked without DNA. The CDR3 length is 16 residues. Germline lookup yields CDR1 SGDLS and CDR2 YYNGEE. The CDR3 here is CASSATVTANNYGYTF.

V usage is TRBV6-2 or TRBV6-3 and J usage is TRBJ2-7; TCRdb calls TRBD2, which cannot be checked without DNA. The CDR3 length is 14 residues. Germline V gene data show CDR1 as MNHEY and CDR2 as SVGEGT. CDR3 region: CASTKGTRRWEQYF.

This chain joins TRBV30 and TRBJ2-5; without DNA, the TCRdb call of TRBD2 cannot be checked. This CDR3 contains 17 residues. The germline V gene has CDR1 GTSNPN and CDR2 SVGIG (reference sequence). CDR3 sequence reads: CAWSEGLAGASSETQYF.

The genes are TRBV11-2 and TRBJ2-7; TCRdb gives TRBD2 as the D gene, but with no DNA this cannot be confirmed. CDR1 and CDR2 (germline): SGHAT, FQNNGV. CDR3 length equals 15 residues. CDR3: CASRTVERDTYEQYF.

V usage is TRBV28 and J usage is TRBJ2-7; TCRdb names TRBD2, which stays unverified in the absence of DNA. This CDR3 region has 15 residues. Looked up from germline, CDR1 is MDHEN and CDR2 is SYDVKM. This chain's CDR3 is CASRGSGAAGNEQYF. Full variable domain (outside the CDR3, taken from reference TRBV28 and TRBJ2-7): DVKVTQSSRYLVKRTGEKVFLECVQDMDHENMFWYRQDPGLGLRLIYFSYDVKMKEKGDIPEGYSVSREKKERFSLILESASTNQTSMYLCASRGSGAAGNEQYFGPGTRLTVT.

The CDR3 loop is CSVRGGGPNTGELFF. The chain employs TRBV29-1 and TRBJ2-2; the D call from TCRdb, TRBD2, cannot be confirmed without DNA. Germline loops: CDR1 SQVTM, CDR2 ANQGSEA. The CDR3 covers 15 residues.